Here is one T cell receptor beta chain with its context. This clonotype was observed a handful of times. Its antigen remains unidentified. No base quality values were provided; no much bigger clone lies one nucleotide off. The CDR3 starts with the cysteine, ends with the phenylalanine, and has 17 residues. The kept DNA is CDR3 alone, 51 bases in frame from the first base. The germline V gene (reference sequence) provides CDR1 LGHDT and CDR2 YNNKEL. Trimming removed 1 base from V and 5 bases from J; the gene matches leave 13 bases unexplained. The data were obtained in a study of regulatory T cells in long-lasting Graves disease (dated by TCRdb to about 2021). About the investigation overall: To count as having persistent Graves' disease, a patient had to have received antithyroid drug treatment for over 5 years with TSH receptor autoantibodies remaining persistently positive. Antithyroid drugs had been taken for 8.5 to 12 years on average by persistent Graves' disease patients in the clinical cohort. This study used TCR sequencing and RNA sequencing of peripheral blood to compare persistent Graves' disease patients against newly diagnosed Graves' disease patients. A total of roughly 35 samples underwent TCR sequencing: about 13 from persistent and around 20 from newly diagnosed Graves' disease patients. The study was conducted in China and was registered as a clinical trial. Overall study results and their limits: Peripheral blood alone was examined, since thyroid tissue, which constituted the primary lesion, could not be accessed. Preferential use of TRBV28, TRBJ1-2 and TRBJ2-5 was observed in persistent disease, whereas TRBV20-1 and TRBJ2-1 were favored in newly diagnosed disease. A larger number of public clonotypes was shared among persistent patients (approximately 3,000) than among newly diagnosed patients (over 850). Only the TCR beta chain was sequenced and analyzed. Persistent Graves' disease patients showed lower TCR Shannon entropy and fewer highly expanded clones than newly diagnosed patients, suggesting clonal expansion. The authors acknowledged the small sample size as a limitation that may reduce accuracy.

Libraries were constructed by multiplex PCR. Sequenced using an Illumina HiSeq 4000. TCR beta libraries were built with iRepertoire HTBI primers and Arm-PCR amplification of CDR3 regions. Gel purification was performed on PCR products prior to sequencing. In the source study's methods: Gene usage analysis of CDR3 amino acid clonotypes used the 62 TRBV and 14 TRBJ segments found across samples. COPE and FqMerger were used to merge the filtered high-quality paired reads into contigs. BLAST was used to align contigs to IMGT TRBV, TRBD and TRBJ reference genes, and CDR3 was defined according to IMGT. Any clonotype with a frequency above 0.1% was counted as a highly expanded clone. Shannon entropy was used to measure repertoire diversity, and the Gini coefficient was used to measure V-J evenness. A clonotype was considered public if more than one individual shared it. TCRdb took the public reads, trimmed them with fastp at Q25, ran MiXCR for clone calling and kept in-frame beta chains. Rows are combined by CDR3 protein, so each entry shows the most common genes and DNA. The authors' filters were not applied to this entry. The sample records some 280,000 distinct CDR3 sequences, roughly a fifth of which are singletons. 45% to 70% of the sample is held by the ten biggest clonotypes.

The sample's time point, from its label and the paper: persistent/refractory GD, antithyroid drugs over 5 years with positive TRAb. For both TCR sequencing and RNA sequencing, RNA was extracted from PBMCs using TRIzol. The diagnosis of Graves' disease was made according to American Thyroid Association guidelines. The patients came from an endocrinology department in Xi'an, China. Each patient gave roughly 10 milliliters of peripheral blood, collected in an EDTA anticoagulant tube. PBMCs were isolated by Ficoll Paque Plus density gradient separation without further T cell sorting. An Agilent 2100 Bioanalyzer and agarose gel were used to check RNA quality, and a NanoDrop 2000 was used to measure RNA concentration.

The sequencing used peripheral blood mononuclear cells (PBMCs), collected when the disease was refractory, from a patient treated with antithyroid drugs. The V and J segments used are TRBV3-1 and TRBJ2-5, and 7 junction bases match TRBD2. The source is a female donor with Graves disease. The DNA reads TGTGCCAGCAGCCAAGTGCGGCTAGCGGAGTGGGAGGAGACCCAGTACTTC. It is translated as CASSQVRLAEWEETQYF.